One and the same sample provided the 30 T cell receptor beta chains below, sequenced in a study of T cells in Graves' hyperthyroidism and ophthalmopathy. Researchers amplified the TCR beta CDR3 regions from RNA transcripts. HTBI primers were used for first-round RT-PCR of the TCR CDR3. MiXCR, applied by TCRdb to the multiplex PCR reads, yields one record per CDR3 protein. The sample contains a few hundred thousand distinct CDR3 sequences, approximately 15% of which appear only once. Sequencing was performed on blood. The receptors stem from a woman in her 30s with Graves' hyperthyroidism.

The chain combines TRBV15 with TRBJ2-3, with a possible D match to TRBD2 (5 bases). The CDR3 runs to 13 residues. Germline V gene data show CDR1 as LNHNV and CDR2 as YYDKDF (reference sequence). The germline V and J ends were trimmed by 6 bases and 6 bases, with 13 bases remaining between them. CDR3: CATSNEGEDTQYF. The CDR3 nucleotides are TGTGCCACCAGTAACGAGGGCGAGGATACGCAGTATTTT.

This sequence joins TRBV7-3 and TRBJ2-1; possible D gene TRBD2, 5 bases. Trimming shortened V by 5 bases and J by 0 bases, and 14 bases separated the two germline ends. Germline V lookup: CDR1 SGHTA, CDR2 FQGTGA. There are 16 residues in the CDR3. This chain's CDR3 is CASSPTPGSSYNEQFF. CDR3 coding DNA: TGTGCCAGCAGCCCAACCCCGGGAAGCTCCTACAATGAGCAGTTCTTC.

This clonotype was counted a few times. The chain joins TRBV3-1 to TRBJ1-1, with D possibly TRBD1 on 6 matching bases. Trimming took off 1 base at V and 0 bases at J, with 15 bases between the two ends. CDR1 LGHDT and CDR2 YNNKEL come from the germline V gene (reference sequence). The CDR3 loop spans 17 amino acids. The CDR3 reads CASSQALDSSMNTEAFF. The CDR3, as DNA: TGTGCCAGCAGCCAAGCTCTGGACAGTTCGATGAACACTGAAGCTTTCTTT.

CDR3 region: CASAGTSGYEQYF. CDR3 sequence (DNA): TGTGCCAGCGCTGGGACTAGCGGGTACGAGCAGTACTTC. The V call is TRBV25-1, the J call TRBJ2-7; 12 nucleotides align to TRBD2. This CDR3 spans 13 amino acids. CDR1 MGHDK and CDR2 SYGVNS come from the germline V gene. V trimming: 8 bases; J trimming: 4 bases; junction bases outside the gene matches: 3.

The chain recombines TRBV10-2 with TRBJ2-7; D is tentatively TRBD1 or TRBD2 (5 bases each). The length of the CDR3 is 14 residues. Germline CDR1 is WSHSY and CDR2 is SAAADI. V shed 3 bases and J shed 5 bases, with 14 bases lying between them. In nucleotides, the CDR3 is TGCGCCAGCAGTGATCGGGACGGATATCACGAGCAGTACTTC. This gives the protein CASSDRDGYHEQYF.

The chain links TRBV12-3 or TRBV12-4 to TRBJ2-2; 7 nucleotides line up with TRBD2. CDR3 length: 15 residues. Losses at the gene ends were 5 bases for V and 6 bases for J; bases not matched to a gene: 9. The CDR3 nucleotides are TGTGCCAGCAGTCCCCATGGGGGGGACGCCGGGGAGCTGTTTTTT. Translation gives CASSPHGGDAGELFF.

This clonotype occurred a few times. V gene TRBV10-3 combines with J gene TRBJ1-5, with D possibly matching TRBD1 (6 bases). There are 12 residues in the CDR3. In germline, CDR1 is ENHRY, CDR2 SYGVKD. Trimming removed 6 bases at V and 4 bases at J, with 7 bases between. For the CDR3, the DNA is TGTGCCATCAGGGACAGTAATCAGCCCCAGCATTTT. Amino acids: CAIRDSNQPQHF.

This clonotype was counted ten times or more. This chain joins TRBV30 and TRBJ2-5, with a weak D call TRBD2 (5 bases). V was pared by 1 base and J by 5 bases, with 8 bases between. The CDR3 is made up of 12 amino acids. Germline V gene sequence: CDR1 GTSNPN, CDR2 SVGIG (reference sequence). The DNA of the CDR3 is TGTGCCTGGAGTGCCGGGGTGGAGACCCAGTACTTC. Residues: CAWSAGVETQYF.

This clonotype was counted only a few times. The V call is TRBV29-1, the J call TRBJ2-7, with 10 bases that match TRBD2. The CDR3 covers 14 residues. Germline V gene lookup returns CDR1 SQVTM and CDR2 ANQGSEA. The V and J ends lost 4 bases and 3 bases, in that order; junction bases with no gene match: 6. The CDR3 reads CSVGGTSVNYEQYF. CDR3 DNA sequence: TGCAGCGTTGGGGGGACTAGCGTAAACTACGAGCAGTACTTC.

This clonotype was seen repeatedly, ten times or more. The V and J genes are TRBV6-1 and TRBJ2-7; perhaps TRBD2 as D (6 bases). Germline-derived CDR1 and CDR2 are MNHNS and SASEGT. Between the trimmed V and J ends, which lost 4 bases and 6 bases, there was a span of 25 bases. This CDR3 has 17 amino acids. Here the CDR3 reads CASSVPYSGYRTGEQYF. The CDR3 nucleotides read TGTGCCAGCAGTGTCCCTTATAGCGGCTACCGAACTGGCGAGCAGTACTTC.

This chain joins TRBV5-1 and TRBJ2-3; D gene uncertain. V gave up 3 bases and J gave up 1 base, with 12 bases separating them. CDR1 SGHRS and CDR2 YFSETQ come from the germline V gene. The CDR3 length is 15 residues. CDR3 nucleotides: TGCGCCAGCAGCTCGACGTATGTGGGCACAGATACGCAGTATTTT. Translating gives CASSSTYVGTDTQYF.

The V gene is TRBV11-2, the J gene TRBJ2-5; 11 bases align to TRBD2. Germline CDR1 and CDR2: SGHAT and FQNNGV. The CDR3 is 16 residues long. V lost 1 base, J lost 5 bases, and 6 bases stayed unmatched. The CDR3 region has the DNA TGTGCCAGCAGCTTAGGTAGCGGGAGGGCGGGGGAGACCCAGTACTTC. Protein: CASSLGSGRAGETQYF. The entire variable domain, with the rest obtained from reference TRBV11-2 and TRBJ2-5, is as follows: EAGVAQSPRYKIIEKRQSVAFWCNPISGHATLYWYQQILGQGPKLLIQFQNNGVVDDSQLPKDRFSAERLKGVDSTLKIQPAKLEDSAVYLCASSLGSGRAGETQYFGPGTRLLVL.

The J gene is TRBJ1-5, the V gene TRBV6-1, with 9 bases aligning to TRBD1. CDR1 is MNHNS and CDR2 is SASEGT in the germline V gene. V was pared by 6 bases and J by 9 bases, with 9 bases of the junction left unmatched. CDR3 length: 14 amino acids. CDR3 protein: CASRTGTGSGPQHF. For the CDR3, the DNA is TGTGCCAGCAGAACCGGGACAGGGTCGGGGCCCCAGCATTTT.

The chain couples TRBV4-2 to TRBJ1-4; D unresolved. This CDR3 contains 16 residues. The V gene lost 3 bases and the J gene lost 0 bases, with 11 bases spanning the gap. Germline CDR1 reads LGHNA; CDR2 reads YNFKEQ. CDR3 protein: CASSQEAGATNEKLFF. CDR3 DNA: TGTGCCAGCAGCCAGGAGGCGGGAGCAACTAATGAAAAACTGTTTTTT.

This rearrangement joins TRBV4-1 to TRBJ2-3, with 10 bases fitting TRBD2. This CDR3 region has 17 residues. Per the germline V gene, CDR1 is MGHRA and CDR2 is YSYEKL. Germline trimming cut 0 bases from V and 2 bases from J; bases unmatched to any gene: 5. Here the CDR3 DNA reads TGCGCCAGCAGCCAAGATTCAGCGGGAGGGCCCACAGATACGCAGTATTTT. Its translation is CASSQDSAGGPTDTQYF.

A few counts support this clonotype. The chain carries TRBV18 and TRBJ2-3; 9 bases align to TRBD2. The V gene end was trimmed by 3 bases and the J gene end by 7 bases; junction bases not matched to a gene: 8. CDR3 size: 15 residues. The germline CDR1 and CDR2 sequences are KGHSH and LQKENI. As DNA, the CDR3 is TGTGCCAGCTCACCGGGGCTAGCGGGGTTTTATACGCAGTATTTT. Translating gives CASSPGLAGFYTQYF.

The chain links TRBV3-1 to TRBJ1-5; perhaps TRBD1 as D (5 bases). From germline, CDR1 is LGHDT and CDR2 YNNKEL (reference sequence). CDR3 length equals 16 residues. V shed 0 bases and J shed 3 bases, with 12 bases lying between them. DNA for the CDR3: TGTGCCAGCAGCCAAGATTGGGGGGAACTCAATCAGCCCCAGCATTTT. Translated: CASSQDWGELNQPQHF.

The chain joins TRBV29-1 to TRBJ1-1; no definite D call. The CDR3 has 13 amino acids. The V end was cut by 7 bases, the J end by 4 bases, with 16 bases between. Germline V CDR1 and CDR2: SQVTM, ANQGSEA. The CDR3 here is CSGIRVYGTEAFF. The CDR3 nucleotides read TGCAGCGGGATTAGGGTTTATGGCACTGAAGCTTTCTTT.

V and J are TRBV3-1 and TRBJ1-1; D may be TRBD1 (6 bases). CDR3 length equals 14 residues. Germline V gene lookup returns CDR1 LGHDT and CDR2 YNNKEL (reference sequence). V was cut by 1 base and J by 4 bases, with 10 bases left in between. In DNA, the CDR3 is TGTGCCAGCAGCCAAGCGGGGGCGACCACTGAAGCTTTCTTT. The encoded protein is CASSQAGATTEAFF.

This clonotype was found many times. The rearrangement joins TRBV6-1 to TRBJ2-1; D is perhaps TRBD1 (5 bases). With 5 bases removed from V and 10 bases from J, the gap between germline ends came to 15 bases. Germline assignment: CDR1 MNHNS and CDR2 SASEGT. The CDR3 extends over 13 amino acids. The CDR3 region is CASSSASWTEQFF. The CDR3 coding sequence is TGTGCCAGCAGTTCCGCATCTTGGACAGAGCAGTTCTTC.

This clonotype was seen ten or more times. This chain joins TRBV6-1 and TRBJ2-7; D tentatively reads TRBD1 or TRBD2 (5 bases each). CDR3 size: 16 residues. The V gene's germline CDR1 is MNHNS and CDR2 SASEGT. V lost 2 bases and J lost 2, with 16 bases in between. CDR3 sequence reads: CASSENSVGVAYEQYF. In DNA form, the CDR3 reads TGTGCCAGCAGTGAAAATTCTGTGGGGGTAGCCTACGAGCAGTACTTC.

The genes are TRBV28 and TRBJ2-1; 7 bases match TRBD1. After removal of 5 bases from V and 6 bases from J, the junction contained 13 bases not matched to a gene. Germline values: CDR1 MDHEN, CDR2 SYDVKM. CDR3 length: 16 residues. The CDR3 DNA reads as TGTGCCAGCAGTCCCCCCACAGGACAGGCCCCCAATGAGCAGTTCTTC. As protein: CASSPPTGQAPNEQFF.

V usage is TRBV4-1 and J usage is TRBJ2-7, with 7 nucleotides matching TRBD2. CDR1 MGHRA and CDR2 YSYEKL come from the germline V gene. The CDR3 has 17 residues. The trim removed 6 bases at V and 0 bases at J, leaving 14 bases unmatched. Here the CDR3 reads CASRKLVLADPSYEQYF. CDR3 in DNA: TGCGCCAGCAGGAAGCTCGTGCTAGCGGATCCCTCCTACGAGCAGTACTTC.

Many counts were recorded for this clonotype. The rearrangement joins TRBV28 to TRBJ1-5; possible D gene TRBD1, 6 bases. The CDR3 is 15 residues long. The germline V gene encodes CDR1 MDHEN and CDR2 SYDVKM. V dropped 3 bases and J dropped 1 base, with 10 bases sitting between them. The DNA for the CDR3 is TGTGCCAGCAGTTTGCTACAGGGAAGCAATCAGCCCCAGCATTTT. Translating it yields CASSLLQGSNQPQHF.

In this sample, this clonotype turned up many times. The genes are TRBV9 and TRBJ2-3; possible D gene TRBD1, 6 bases. V shed 0 bases and J shed 7 bases, with 12 bases lying between them. Germline-derived CDR1 and CDR2 are SGDLS and YYNGEE. The CDR3 has 14 amino acids. CDR3 in amino acids: CASSVEGEQNTQYF. The CDR3 DNA is TGTGCCAGCAGCGTAGAGGGGGAGCAGAATACGCAGTATTTT.

The chain links TRBV28 to TRBJ2-1; TRBD2 matches 9 bases. There are 15 residues in the CDR3. The germline V gene has CDR1 MDHEN and CDR2 SYDVKM. The V segment lost 3 bases and the J segment 9 bases; nucleotides outside the gene matches: 9. CDR3 amino acids: CASSLVVGAGGEQFF. In nucleotides, the CDR3 is TGTGCCAGCAGTTTGGTGGTGGGAGCGGGGGGTGAGCAGTTCTTC.

Many counts were recorded for this clonotype. The CDR3 loop reads CASSGGTSRGNEQFF. The DNA of the CDR3 is TGTGCCAGCAGTGGGGGGACTAGCCGTGGCAATGAGCAGTTCTTC. V gene TRBV28 combines with J gene TRBJ2-1; 9 bases agree with TRBD2. Trimming cost V 5 bases and J 6 bases; bases outside gene matches: 8. CDR1 and CDR2 from the germline V gene are MDHEN and SYDVKM. CDR3 length: 15 amino acids.

This clonotype appeared many times. This chain connects TRBV24-1 to TRBJ2-5, with 11 bases that match TRBD2. The CDR3 is made up of 17 amino acids. CDR1 is KGHDR, CDR2 SFDVKD, per germline. Unmatched junction bases numbered 7, after V lost 0 bases and J lost 5 bases. CDR3 protein: CATSDLALAGGRETQYF. The CDR3 DNA is TGTGCCACCAGTGATTTGGCCCTAGCGGGAGGTCGGGAGACCCAGTACTTC.

The sample holds many counts of this clonotype. V usage is TRBV18 and J usage is TRBJ2-7; D might be TRBD1 or TRBD2, each matching 5 bases. V was trimmed by 1 base and J by 5 bases, leaving 12 bases between them. The length of the CDR3 is 14 residues. The germline V gene encodes CDR1 KGHSH and CDR2 LQKENI. The CDR3 coding sequence is TGTGCCAGCTCACCACGACGGGACGTCGACGAGCAGTACTTC. Translation gives CASSPRRDVDEQYF.

This clonotype showed up many times. The rearrangement joins TRBV5-6 to TRBJ2-7; D is ambiguous. With 0 bases removed from V and 1 base from J, the gap between germline ends came to 8 bases. The germline CDR1 and CDR2 sequences are SGHDT and YYEEEE. There are 14 residues in the CDR3. The CDR3 sequence is CASSLAAVSYEQYF. The CDR3 nucleotides read TGTGCCAGCAGCTTGGCCGCGGTTTCCTACGAGCAGTACTTC.